The text below deals with one TCR beta chain. This specimen belongs to a study of T cells in Graves' hyperthyroidism and ophthalmopathy. Amplification of TCR beta CDR3 regions was performed using RNA transcripts as template. The HTBI primer set served for first-round RT-PCR of the TCR CDR3. Via MiXCR, TCRdb re-called the multiplex PCR reads, giving one row per CDR3 protein. The repertoire includes some 760,000 distinct CDR3 sequences, 14% of them detected once, and roughly 10% sits in the top ten. The V and J ends lost 2 bases and 0 bases respectively, with 8 bases between them. CDR1 and CDR2 (germline): SNHLY, FYNNEI. This CDR3 region has 15 residues.

Input material: blood. This TCR was sampled from a young woman with Graves' hyperthyroidism. The J gene is TRBJ1-3, the V gene TRBV2; D might be TRBD1 (5 bases). The CDR3 spells CASSETGSSGNTIYF. The CDR3 DNA reads TGTGCCAGCAGTGAAACAGGTAGCTCTGGAAACACCATATATTTT.